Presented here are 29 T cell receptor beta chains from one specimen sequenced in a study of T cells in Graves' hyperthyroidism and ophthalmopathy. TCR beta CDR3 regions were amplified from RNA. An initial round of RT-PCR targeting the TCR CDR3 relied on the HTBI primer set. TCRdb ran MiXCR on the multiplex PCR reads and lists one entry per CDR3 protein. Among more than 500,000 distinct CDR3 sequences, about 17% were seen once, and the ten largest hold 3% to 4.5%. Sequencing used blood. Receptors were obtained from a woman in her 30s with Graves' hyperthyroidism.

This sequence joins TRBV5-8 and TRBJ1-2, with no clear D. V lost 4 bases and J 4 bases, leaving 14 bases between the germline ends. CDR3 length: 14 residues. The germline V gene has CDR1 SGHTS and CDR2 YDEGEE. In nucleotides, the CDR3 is TGTGCCAGCAGCCGAATGGACTTTGGCTATGGCTACACCTTC. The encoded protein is CASSRMDFGYGYTF.

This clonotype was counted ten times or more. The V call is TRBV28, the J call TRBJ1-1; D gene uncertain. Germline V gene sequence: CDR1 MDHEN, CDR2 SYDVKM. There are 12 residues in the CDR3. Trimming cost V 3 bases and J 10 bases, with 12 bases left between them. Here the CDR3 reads CASSFPQGGAFF. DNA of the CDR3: TGTGCCAGCAGTTTCCCCCAAGGTGGAGCTTTCTTT.

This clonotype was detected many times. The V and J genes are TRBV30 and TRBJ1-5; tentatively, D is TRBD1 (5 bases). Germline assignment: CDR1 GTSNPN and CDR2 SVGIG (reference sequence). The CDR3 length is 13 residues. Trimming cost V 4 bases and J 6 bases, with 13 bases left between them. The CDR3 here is CAWNVEGSQPQHF. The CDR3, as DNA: TGTGCCTGGAACGTTGAGGGGTCTCAGCCCCAGCATTTT.

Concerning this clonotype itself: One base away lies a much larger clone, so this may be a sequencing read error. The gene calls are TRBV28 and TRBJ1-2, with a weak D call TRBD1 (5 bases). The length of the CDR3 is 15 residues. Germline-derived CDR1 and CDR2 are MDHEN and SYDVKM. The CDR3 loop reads CASGFPRTQHDGYTF. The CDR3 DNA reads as TGTGCCAGCGGTTTCCCCCGGACACAGCACGACGGCTACACCTTC.

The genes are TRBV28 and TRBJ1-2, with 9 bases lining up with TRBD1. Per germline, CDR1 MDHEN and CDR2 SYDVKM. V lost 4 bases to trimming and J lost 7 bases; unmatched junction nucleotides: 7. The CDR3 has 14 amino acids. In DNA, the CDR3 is TGTGCCAGCAGTTCGGGGGGGACAGGGTCTGGCTACACCTTC. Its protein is CASSSGGTGSGYTF.

In nucleotides, the CDR3 is TGTGCCAGCAGTCCCCAAGAAGATACGCAGTATTTT. Translated: CASSPQEDTQYF. This sequence joins TRBV27 and TRBJ2-3; D unclear. Per germline, CDR1 MNHEY and CDR2 SMNVEV (reference sequence). Trimming shortened V by 5 bases and J by 5 bases, and 8 bases separated the two germline ends. The CDR3 runs 12 residues.

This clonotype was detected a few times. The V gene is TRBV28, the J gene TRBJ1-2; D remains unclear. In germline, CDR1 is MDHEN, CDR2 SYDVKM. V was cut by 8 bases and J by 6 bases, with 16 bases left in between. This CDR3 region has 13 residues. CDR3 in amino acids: CASRKDPTHGYTF. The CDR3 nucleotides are TGTGCCAGCCGAAAGGACCCCACCCATGGCTACACCTTC.

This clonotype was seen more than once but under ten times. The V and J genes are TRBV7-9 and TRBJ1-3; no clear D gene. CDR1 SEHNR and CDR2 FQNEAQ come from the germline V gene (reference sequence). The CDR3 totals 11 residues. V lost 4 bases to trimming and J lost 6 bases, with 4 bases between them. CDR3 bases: TGTGCCAGCAGCTCCGCAAACACCATATATTTT. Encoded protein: CASSSANTIYF.

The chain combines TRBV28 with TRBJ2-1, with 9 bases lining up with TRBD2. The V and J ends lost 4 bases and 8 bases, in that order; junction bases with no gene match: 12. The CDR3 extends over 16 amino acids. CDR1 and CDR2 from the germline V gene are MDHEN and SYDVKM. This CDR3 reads CASSSGAGGLRDEQFF. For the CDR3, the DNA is TGTGCCAGCAGTTCAGGGGCGGGAGGGTTGAGGGATGAGCAGTTCTTC.

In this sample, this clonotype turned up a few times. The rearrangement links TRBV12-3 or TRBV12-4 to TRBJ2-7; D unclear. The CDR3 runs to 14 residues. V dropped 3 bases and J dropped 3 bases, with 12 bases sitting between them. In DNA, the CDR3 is TGTGCCAGCAGTTTGGTGAACCCATTCTACGAGCAGTACTTC. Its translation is CASSLVNPFYEQYF.

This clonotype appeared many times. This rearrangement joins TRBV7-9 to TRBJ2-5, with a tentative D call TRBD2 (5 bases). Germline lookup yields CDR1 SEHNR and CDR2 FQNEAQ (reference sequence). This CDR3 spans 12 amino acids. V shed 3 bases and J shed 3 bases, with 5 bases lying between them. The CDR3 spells CASSLEEETQYF. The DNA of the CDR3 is TGTGCCAGCAGCTTGGAGGAAGAGACCCAGTACTTC.

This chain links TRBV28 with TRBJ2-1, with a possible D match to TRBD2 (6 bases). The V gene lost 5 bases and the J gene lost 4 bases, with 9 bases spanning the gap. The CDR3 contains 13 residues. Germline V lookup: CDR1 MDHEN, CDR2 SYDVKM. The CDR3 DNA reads TGTGCCAGCAGTCCGGGAGAGTACAATGAGCAGTTCTTC. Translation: CASSPGEYNEQFF.

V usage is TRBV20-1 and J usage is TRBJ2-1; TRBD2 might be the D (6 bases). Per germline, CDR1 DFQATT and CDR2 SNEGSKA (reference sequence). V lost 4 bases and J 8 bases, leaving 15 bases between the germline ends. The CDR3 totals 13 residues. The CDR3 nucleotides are TGCAGTGCTATGGCGGGGCCGGGGGATGAGCAGTTCTTC. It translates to CSAMAGPGDEQFF.

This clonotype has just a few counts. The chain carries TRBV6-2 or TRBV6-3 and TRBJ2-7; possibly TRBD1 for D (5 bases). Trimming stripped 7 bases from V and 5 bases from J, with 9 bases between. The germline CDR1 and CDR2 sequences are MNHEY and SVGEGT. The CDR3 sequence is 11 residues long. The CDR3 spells CASTRGHEQYF. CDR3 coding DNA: TGTGCCAGCACTAGGGGCCACGAGCAGTACTTC.

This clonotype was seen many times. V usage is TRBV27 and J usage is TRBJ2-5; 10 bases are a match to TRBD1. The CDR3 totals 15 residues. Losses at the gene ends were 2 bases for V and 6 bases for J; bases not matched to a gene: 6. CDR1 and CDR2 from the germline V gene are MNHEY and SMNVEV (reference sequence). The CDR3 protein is CASSLVTGGAKTQYF. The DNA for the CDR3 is TGTGCCAGCAGTTTAGTGACAGGGGGCGCCAAGACCCAGTACTTC.

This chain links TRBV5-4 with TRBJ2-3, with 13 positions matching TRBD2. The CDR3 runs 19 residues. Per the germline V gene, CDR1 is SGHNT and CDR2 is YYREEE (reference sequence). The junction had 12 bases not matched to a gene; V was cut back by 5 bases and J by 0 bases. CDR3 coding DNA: TGTGCCAGCAGTCGTGGACTAGCGGGAGACCTTTCTAGCACAGATACGCAGTATTTT. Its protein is CASSRGLAGDLSSTDTQYF. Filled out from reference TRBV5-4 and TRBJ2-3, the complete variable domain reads ETGVTQSPTHLIKTRGQQVTLRCSSQSGHNTVSWYQQALGQGPQFIFQYYREEENGRGNFPPRFSGLQFPNYSSELNVNALELDDSALYLCASSRGLAGDLSSTDTQYFGPGTRLTVL.

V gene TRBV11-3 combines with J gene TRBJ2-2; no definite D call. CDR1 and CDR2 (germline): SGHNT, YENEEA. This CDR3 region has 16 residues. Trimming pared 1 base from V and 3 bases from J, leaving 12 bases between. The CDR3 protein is CASSLVDFRDTGELFF. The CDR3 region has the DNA TGTGCCAGCAGCTTAGTGGATTTTAGGGACACCGGGGAGCTGTTTTTT.

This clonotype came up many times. CDR3 loop: CASKRTRVTSYEQYF. DNA of the CDR3: TGTGCCAGCAAGCGGACGCGGGTTACTTCCTACGAGCAGTACTTC. This chain uses TRBV27 with TRBJ2-7; maybe TRBD2 (5 bases). Germline CDR1 and CDR2: MNHEY and SMNVEV (reference sequence). The ends were cut back, 7 bases at V and 1 base at J, with 17 bases in the middle. This CDR3 is built from 15 residues.

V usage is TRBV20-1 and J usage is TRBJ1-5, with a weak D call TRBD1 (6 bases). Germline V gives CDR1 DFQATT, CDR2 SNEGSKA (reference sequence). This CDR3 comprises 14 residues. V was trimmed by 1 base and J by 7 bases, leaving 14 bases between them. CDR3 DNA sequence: TGCAGTGCTAGAGTGACCGGGGGCTGGCAGCCCCAGCATTTT. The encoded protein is CSARVTGGWQPQHF.

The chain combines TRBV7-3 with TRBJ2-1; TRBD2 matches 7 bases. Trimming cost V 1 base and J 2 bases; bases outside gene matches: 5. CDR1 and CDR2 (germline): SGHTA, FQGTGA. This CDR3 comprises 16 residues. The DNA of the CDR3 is TGTGCCAGCAGCTTAAACAGCGGGGCCCCCTACAATGAGCAGTTCTTC. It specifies CASSLNSGAPYNEQFF.

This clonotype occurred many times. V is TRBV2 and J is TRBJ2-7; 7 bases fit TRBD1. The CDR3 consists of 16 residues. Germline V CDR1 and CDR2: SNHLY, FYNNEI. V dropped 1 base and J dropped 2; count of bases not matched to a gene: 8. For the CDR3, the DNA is TGTGCCAGCAGTGAAGAGGGACACAGGGGCCCCTACGAGCAGTACTTC. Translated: CASSEEGHRGPYEQYF.

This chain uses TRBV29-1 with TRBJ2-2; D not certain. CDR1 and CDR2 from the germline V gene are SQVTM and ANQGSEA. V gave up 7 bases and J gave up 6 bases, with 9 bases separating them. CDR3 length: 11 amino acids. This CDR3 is CSASSAGELFF. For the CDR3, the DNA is TGCAGCGCCTCCTCGGCCGGGGAGCTGTTTTTT.

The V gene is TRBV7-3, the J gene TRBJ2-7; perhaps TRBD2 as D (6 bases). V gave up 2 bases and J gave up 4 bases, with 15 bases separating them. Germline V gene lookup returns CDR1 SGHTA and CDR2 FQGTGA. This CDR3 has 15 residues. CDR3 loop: CASSLEREFSYEQYF. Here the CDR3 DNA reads TGTGCCAGCAGCTTAGAACGGGAGTTCTCGTACGAGCAGTACTTC.

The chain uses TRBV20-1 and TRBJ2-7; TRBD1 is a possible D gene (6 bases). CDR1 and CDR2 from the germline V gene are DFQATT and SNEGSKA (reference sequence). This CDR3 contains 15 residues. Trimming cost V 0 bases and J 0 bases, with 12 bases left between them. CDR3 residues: CSARDPGHSSYEQYF. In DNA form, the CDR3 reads TGCAGTGCTAGAGATCCGGGACACAGCTCCTACGAGCAGTACTTC.

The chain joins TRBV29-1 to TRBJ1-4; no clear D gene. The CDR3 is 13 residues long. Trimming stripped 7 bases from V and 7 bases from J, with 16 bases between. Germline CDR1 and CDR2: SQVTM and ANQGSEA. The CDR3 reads CSALSTGGEKLFF. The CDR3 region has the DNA TGCAGCGCCCTGAGCACGGGCGGTGAAAAACTGTTTTTT.

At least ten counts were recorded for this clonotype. Here the CDR3 reads CSALTGGKNEQFF. DNA for the CDR3: TGCAGTGCCTTGACAGGAGGGAAGAATGAGCAGTTCTTC. The rearrangement links TRBV20-1 to TRBJ2-1; the D call may be TRBD1 or TRBD2 (6 bases each). Germline V gene sequence: CDR1 DFQATT, CDR2 SNEGSKA (reference sequence). The CDR3 covers 13 residues. The ends were cut back, 6 bases at V and 7 bases at J, with 16 bases in the middle.

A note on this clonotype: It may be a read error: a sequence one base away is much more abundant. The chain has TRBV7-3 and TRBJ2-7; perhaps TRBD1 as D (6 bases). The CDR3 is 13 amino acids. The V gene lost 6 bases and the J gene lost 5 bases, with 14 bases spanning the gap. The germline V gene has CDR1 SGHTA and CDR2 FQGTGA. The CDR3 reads CASSFRGLNEQYF. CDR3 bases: TGTGCCAGCAGTTTCAGGGGCTTGAACGAGCAGTACTTC.

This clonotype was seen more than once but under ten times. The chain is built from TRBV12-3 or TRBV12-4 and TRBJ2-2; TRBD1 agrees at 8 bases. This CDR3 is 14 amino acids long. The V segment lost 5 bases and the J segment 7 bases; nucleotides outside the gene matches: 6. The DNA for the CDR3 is TGTGCCAGCAGTACATCAGGGGGCAACGGGGAGCTGTTTTTT. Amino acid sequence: CASSTSGGNGELFF.

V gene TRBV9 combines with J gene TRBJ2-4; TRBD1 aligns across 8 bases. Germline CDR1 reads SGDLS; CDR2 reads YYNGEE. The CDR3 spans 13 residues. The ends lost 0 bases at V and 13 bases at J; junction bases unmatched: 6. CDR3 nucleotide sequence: TGTGCCAGCAGCGTAGAGGGGACAGGCAGACAGTACTTC. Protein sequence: CASSVEGTGRQYF. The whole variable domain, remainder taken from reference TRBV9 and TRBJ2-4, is DSGVTQTPKHLITATGQRVTLRCSPRSGDLSVYWYQQSLDQGLQFLIQYYNGEERAKGNILERFSAQQFPDLHSELNLSSLELGDSALYFCASSVEGTGRQYFGAGTRLSVL.